This TCR beta chain was captured by sequencing in a study of cytomegalovirus exposure and HLA in healthy donors. Study results and limitations: The classifier, whose performance was assessed in both the original and validation cohorts, reportedly diagnosed cytomegalovirus status with high specificity and sensitivity. Data from an earlier analysis indicated that most TCR beta V segments were productive either about 90% or about 30% of the time.

Of note for this clone: No antigen is known for it.

The study ran its PCR with 60 Vbeta and 13 Jbeta primers. Original processing notes: It was a later analysis that counted some 80 million unique TCR beta chains, of which approximately 9.9 million were shared. Only in-frame clones appear in the TCRdb table, and some are missing; sequencing was by immunoSEQ multiplex PCR. D and trimming come from the DNA, and the V and J calls and clone size come from that table. The top ten hold 12% to 15% of the sample, which has about 190,000 clones, about 80% seen once. All donors participated as healthy donors of bone marrow. Germline V lookup: CDR1 SGHRS, CDR2 YFSETQ. V was cut by 4 bases and J by 3 bases, with 16 bases left in between. The CDR3 sequence is 15 residues long.

The source is a woman aged 30 to 39 in good health and CMV-seropositive. The sequenced sample was PBMCs. The chain employs TRBV5-1 and TRBJ1-1; the D is unclear. CDR3 nucleotides: TGCGCCAGCAGCGCCCGACCGGGATCGTACACTGAAGCTTTCTTT. Protein product: CASSARPGSYTEAFF.